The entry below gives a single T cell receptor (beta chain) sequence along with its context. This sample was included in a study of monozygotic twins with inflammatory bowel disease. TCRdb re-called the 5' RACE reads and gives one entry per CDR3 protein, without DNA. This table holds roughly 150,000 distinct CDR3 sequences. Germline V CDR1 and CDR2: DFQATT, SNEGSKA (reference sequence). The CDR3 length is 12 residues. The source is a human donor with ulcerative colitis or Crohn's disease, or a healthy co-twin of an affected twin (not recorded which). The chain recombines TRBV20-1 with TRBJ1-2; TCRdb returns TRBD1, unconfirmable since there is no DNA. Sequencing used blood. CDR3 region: CSAPTGNYGYTF.